This entry lists 25 T cell receptor beta chains sequenced from one sample in a study of OX40 agonist ivuxolimab in advanced cancers. Sequenced by immunoSEQ multiplex PCR; TCRdb stores in-frame clones only, minus some. The sample holds about 58,000 clones, about 86% seen once. This material consisted of CD4+ or CD8+ T cells sorted from blood, taken in a trial of the OX40 agonist ivuxolimab. These receptor sequences come from an adult with an advanced solid tumor such as melanoma, head and neck, liver or kidney cancer.

The rearrangement joins TRBV27 to TRBJ1-2, with a weak D call TRBD1 (5 bases). Trimming took 0 bases from V and 7 from J, leaving 9 bases between them. The CDR3 is 13 residues long. Per germline, CDR1 MNHEY and CDR2 SMNVEV (reference sequence). In DNA, the CDR3 is TGTGCCAGCAGTTTATCGGGGGACTTTGGCTACACCTTC. Its protein product is CASSLSGDFGYTF.

This clone has a handful of counts. This chain joins TRBV10-3 and TRBJ1-1; TRBD1 aligns across 11 bases. Per the germline V gene, CDR1 is ENHRY and CDR2 is SYGVKD. The CDR3 sequence is 13 residues long. The trim removed 7 bases at V and 6 bases at J, leaving 4 bases unmatched. CDR3 sequence: CAIIGQGAAEAFF. In DNA, the CDR3 is TGTGCCATCATAGGACAGGGGGCGGCTGAAGCTTTCTTT.

The V call is TRBV6-1, the J call TRBJ2-3, with D hard to call. The CDR3 is made up of 12 amino acids. Trimming removed 1 base from V and 6 bases from J, with 5 bases in between. Germline V lookup: CDR1 MNHNS, CDR2 SASEGT. CDR3 sequence (DNA): TGTGCCAGCAGTGAAGAAAGGGATACGCAGTATTTT. Amino acid sequence: CASSEERDTQYF.

The rearrangement links TRBV29-1 to TRBJ1-1, with a weak D call TRBD1 (6 bases). Trimming cost V 8 bases and J 4 bases, with 17 bases left between them. Germline CDR1 reads SQVTM; CDR2 reads ANQGSEA. There are 13 residues in the CDR3. The CDR3, as DNA: TGCAGCCAAGCCAGGGGCAGAGGCACTGAAGCTTTCTTT. Its protein product is CSQARGRGTEAFF. Together with reference TRBV29-1 and TRBJ1-1, the CDR3 gives the full variable domain: SAVISQKPSRDICQRGTSLTIQCQVDSQVTMMFWYRQQPGQSLTLIATANQGSEATYESGFVIDKFPISRPNLTFSTLTVSNMSPEDSSIYLCSQARGRGTEAFFGQGTRLTVV.

J is TRBJ1-3 and V is TRBV2, with D tentatively TRBD1 (6 bases). Trimming shortened V by 7 bases and J by 2 bases, and 15 bases separated the two germline ends. The germline V gene encodes CDR1 SNHLY and CDR2 FYNNEI. The CDR3 extends over 15 amino acids. The CDR3 DNA is TGTGCCAGCACCACGGCAGGGGTAGCTGGAAACACCATATATTTT. Translation gives CASTTAGVAGNTIYF.

The chain recombines TRBV19 with TRBJ1-1; the match to TRBD1 covers 7 bases. The CDR3 has 15 amino acids. The ends lost 6 bases at V and 0 bases at J; junction bases unmatched: 7. Germline-derived CDR1 and CDR2 are LNHDA and SQIVND (reference sequence). Here the CDR3 DNA reads TGTGCCAGTAGGACGGACAGGAGACTGAACACTGAAGCTTTCTTT. As protein: CASRTDRRLNTEAFF.

The chain joins TRBV11-2 to TRBJ1-4, with D possibly being TRBD1 (5 bases). The CDR3 runs to 14 residues. CDR1 and CDR2 from the germline V gene are SGHAT and FQNNGV. V gave up 6 bases and J gave up 9 bases, with 17 bases separating them. The CDR3 here is CASRRGQAEKKLFF. The DNA of the CDR3 is TGTGCCAGCAGAAGGGGCCAGGCGGAGAAAAAACTGTTTTTT.

J is TRBJ1-5 and V is TRBV19; the D gene is possibly TRBD1 (5 bases). The CDR3 has 16 residues. Germline lookup yields CDR1 LNHDA and CDR2 SQIVND (reference sequence). Trimming stripped 10 bases from V and 2 bases from J, with 21 bases between. This CDR3 is CAIGGVGLRGNQPQHF. The CDR3 DNA reads as TGTGCCATCGGAGGGGTCGGGCTACGGGGCAATCAGCCCCAGCATTTT. The whole variable domain, remainder taken from reference TRBV19 and TRBJ1-5, is DGGITQSPKYLFRKEGQNVTLSCEQNLNHDAMYWYRQDPGQGLRLIYYSQIVNDFQKGDIAEGYSVSREKKESFPLTVTSAQKNPTAFYLCAIGGVGLRGNQPQHFGDGTRLSIL.

This clone turned up a few times. The chain is built from TRBV19 and TRBJ1-2; TRBD1 matches 7 bases. Germline V gives CDR1 LNHDA, CDR2 SQIVND (reference sequence). V shed 7 bases and J 2 bases; nucleotides not matched to a gene: 4. This CDR3 spans 13 amino acids. The CDR3 nucleotides read TGTGCCAGTACAAGGACAGGCAACTATGGCTACACCTTC. Protein sequence: CASTRTGNYGYTF. The full variable domain, in which reference TRBV19 and TRBJ1-2 provide the parts outside the CDR3, is DGGITQSPKYLFRKEGQNVTLSCEQNLNHDAMYWYRQDPGQGLRLIYYSQIVNDFQKGDIAEGYSVSREKKESFPLTVTSAQKNPTAFYLCASTRTGNYGYTFGSGTRLTVV.

J is TRBJ2-5 and V is TRBV13; possibly TRBD1 for D (5 bases). V was trimmed by 5 bases and J by 1 base, leaving 11 bases between them. CDR1 and CDR2 from the germline V gene are PRHDT and FYEKMQ (reference sequence). The CDR3 loop spans 14 amino acids. CDR3 region: CASSRAGRQETQYF. The DNA for the CDR3 is TGTGCCAGCAGCCGCGCAGGGCGCCAAGAGACCCAGTACTTC.

Notes on this clone: The junction shows a germline mismatch at one end, possibly a read error. The sample has other DNA sequences that encode this CDR3 too. CDR3 sequence reads: CASSAQFGQGSGYTF. CDR3 DNA: TGCGCCAGCAGCGCTCAGTTCGGACAGGGATCTGGCTACACCTTC. The rearrangement links TRBV9 to TRBJ1-2; TRBD1 matches at 8 bases. The CDR3 contains 15 residues. The germline V gene has CDR1 SGDLS and CDR2 YYNGEE.

This clone was recorded a few times. The chain employs TRBV29-1 and TRBJ1-1; the match to TRBD1 covers 7 bases. CDR3 length equals 12 residues. V dropped 7 bases and J dropped 8; count of bases not matched to a gene: 10. The germline V gene encodes CDR1 SQVTM and CDR2 ANQGSEA. The CDR3 nucleotides are TGCAGCGGCCACAGGGGAACTGCCGAAGCTTTCTTT. Amino acids: CSGHRGTAEAFF.

This chain connects TRBV4-1 to TRBJ1-2; a possible D gene is TRBD1 (5 bases). Trimming removed 4 bases at V and 4 bases at J, with 19 bases between. CDR1 and CDR2 (germline): MGHRA, YSYEKL. The CDR3 has 16 residues. The CDR3 nucleotides read TGCGCCAGCAGCCCGGGGCTCACACAGAGGGCCTATGGCTACACCTTC. Translation: CASSPGLTQRAYGYTF.

This clone turned up a few times. The J gene is TRBJ1-6, the V gene TRBV30, with a weak D call TRBD1 (6 bases). V lost 4 bases, J lost 5 bases, and 9 bases lay in between. Per germline, CDR1 GTSNPN and CDR2 SVGIG (reference sequence). This CDR3 has 13 residues. In DNA, the CDR3 is TGTGCCTGGATTGGACAGCATAATTCACCCCTCCACTTT. It specifies CAWIGQHNSPLHF.

This chain joins TRBV5-1 and TRBJ2-3; 12 bases agree with TRBD2. With 7 bases clipped from V and 2 bases from J, the junction kept 8 bases outside the gene matches. The CDR3 is 16 residues long. Germline V lookup: CDR1 SGHRS, CDR2 YFSETQ. The CDR3: CASCRTSGTLTDTQYF. Here the CDR3 DNA reads TGCGCCAGCTGCAGGACTAGCGGGACCCTCACAGATACGCAGTATTTT. The whole variable domain, remainder taken from reference TRBV5-1 and TRBJ2-3, is KAGVTQTPRYLIKTRGQQVTLSCSPISGHRSVSWYQQTPGQGLQFLFEYFSETQRNKGNFPGRFSGRQFSNSRSEMNVSTLELGDSALYLCASCRTSGTLTDTQYFGPGTRLTVL.

This rearrangement joins TRBV4-2 to TRBJ1-2; 8 bases map to TRBD1. V shed 1 base, J shed 4 bases, and the junction held 11 bases outside the gene matches. The germline V gene has CDR1 LGHNA and CDR2 YNFKEQ. CDR3 length: 17 residues. The CDR3 loop is CASSQAFLQGATYGYTF. CDR3 in DNA: TGTGCCAGCAGCCAAGCTTTCCTTCAGGGGGCCACCTATGGCTACACCTTC.

This clone was counted once. The chain has TRBV5-1 and TRBJ2-5; 7 positions agree with TRBD2. The germline gives CDR1 SGHRS, CDR2 YFSETQ. The J segment lost 0 bases and the V segment lost 7 bases, leaving 9 bases of the junction unmatched. The CDR3 consists of 15 residues. The CDR3 region has the DNA TGCGCCAGCCGGCGGGGGTCAGGGCACCAAGAGACCCAGTACTTC. Translating gives CASRRGSGHQETQYF.

This chain links TRBV19 with TRBJ1-5; D is perhaps TRBD1 (5 bases). V was trimmed by 7 bases and J by 11 bases, leaving 21 bases between them. The CDR3 has 14 residues. Germline CDR1 LNHDA, CDR2 SQIVND (reference sequence). The CDR3 coding sequence is TGTGCCAGTAACATGCGGGACGGTCTTAGGACCCAGCATTTT. Translated, it gives CASNMRDGLRTQHF.

The chain uses TRBV19 and TRBJ1-1; D not resolved. This CDR3 contains 15 residues. Germline V CDR1 and CDR2: LNHDA, SQIVND (reference sequence). The V end was cut by 4 bases, the J end by 2 bases, with 14 bases between. The CDR3 nucleotides are TGTGCCAGTAGTAACTCTGGACGGGTAAACACTGAAGCTTTCTTT. Its translation is CASSNSGRVNTEAFF.

This chain joins TRBV4-1 and TRBJ2-7; TRBD2 matches 9 bases. The CDR3 contains 16 residues. Germline V gives CDR1 MGHRA, CDR2 YSYEKL. V shed 2 bases and J 2 bases; nucleotides not matched to a gene: 7. This chain's CDR3 is CASSQSGGPETYEQYF. The CDR3, as DNA: TGCGCCAGCAGCCAAAGCGGGGGGCCGGAGACCTACGAGCAGTACTTC.

This clone was recorded once. The chain joins TRBV20-1 to TRBJ1-2; unclear D gene. The CDR3 spans 10 residues. With 4 bases removed from V and 2 bases from J, the gap between germline ends came to 2 bases. Germline V CDR1 and CDR2: DFQATT, SNEGSKA (reference sequence). CDR3 nucleotide sequence: TGCAGTGCTAAAAACTATGGCTACACCTTC. Residues: CSAKNYGYTF.

V usage is TRBV6-1 and J usage is TRBJ1-6, with TRBD1 matching 7 bases. The CDR3 runs to 14 residues. Unmatched junction bases numbered 10, after V lost 8 bases and J lost 9 bases. Germline lookup yields CDR1 MNHNS and CDR2 SASEGT. The CDR3 reads CASEGAGPGSPLHF. The CDR3, as DNA: TGTGCCAGCGAGGGGGCAGGGCCGGGTTCACCCCTCCACTTT.

This clone turned up a few times. The chain combines TRBV6-5 with TRBJ1-1, with D tentatively TRBD1 (5 bases). The germline CDR1 and CDR2 sequences are MNHEY and SVGAGI. The CDR3 loop spans 16 amino acids. V lost 0 bases and J lost 1, with 12 bases in between. The CDR3 loop is CASSYSNRQKNTEAFF. The CDR3 region has the DNA TGTGCCAGCAGTTACTCGAACCGACAGAAGAACACTGAAGCTTTCTTT.

The chain combines TRBV5-8 with TRBJ1-2; the D is unclear. Germline values: CDR1 SGHTS, CDR2 YDEGEE. V was trimmed by 2 bases and J by 8 bases, leaving 10 bases between them. The CDR3 totals 12 residues. The chain's CDR3 is CASSFRVGGYTF. CDR3 DNA: TGTGCCAGCAGCTTTAGGGTGGGCGGCTACACCTTC.

The count of this clone is one. The chain carries TRBV5-1 and TRBJ2-1, with D tentatively TRBD1 (5 bases). Deletions cut 0 bases from V and 0 bases from J, with 7 bases between. Germline V lookup: CDR1 SGHRS, CDR2 YFSETQ. This CDR3 has 15 amino acids. DNA for the CDR3: TGCGCCAGCAGCTTGGGCCAGGGCTCCTACAATGAGCAGTTCTTC. Amino acid sequence: CASSLGQGSYNEQFF.